A single sample is the source of the 15 T cell receptor beta chains below, sequenced in a study of blood T cell repertoires in COVID-19. Sequencing was performed with immunoSEQ multiplex PCR; in TCRdb, only in-frame clones are kept and a portion is missing. The table has about 98,000 clones, 81% seen once; the top ten hold roughly 10%. The sequenced sample consisted of peripheral blood. These receptors were collected from a woman over 75 with acute or convalescent COVID-19.

This clone was seen only a few times. V and J are TRBV10-3 and TRBJ2-7; D uncertain. Germline V gene lookup returns CDR1 ENHRY and CDR2 SYGVKD. V gave up 2 bases and J gave up 2 bases, with 7 bases separating them. The CDR3 spans 13 residues. The CDR3 loop is CAISELRAYEQYF. CDR3 nucleotide sequence: TGTGCCATCAGTGAGCTACGGGCCTACGAGCAGTACTTC.

Comment on this clone: Within the sample, other DNA sequences also encode this same CDR3. As DNA, the CDR3 is TGTGCCAGCAGCTTAGCAGGGGGTCGAGAGACCCAGTACTTC. Its translation: CASSLAGGRETQYF. V gene TRBV7-2 combines with J gene TRBJ2-5; a possible D gene is TRBD1 (6 bases). V lost 0 bases, J lost 4 bases, and 9 bases lay in between. The CDR3 runs to 14 residues. Germline CDR1 SGHTA, CDR2 FQGNSA.

The DNA for the CDR3 is TGTGCCAGCAGTGATTTAGGGGGCGCCTATCAGCCCCAGCATTTT. Translation: CASSDLGGAYQPQHF. This chain joins TRBV6-1 and TRBJ1-5, with TRBD1 matching over 7 bases. J gave up 5 bases and V 3 bases, and 7 bases lay outside the gene matches. The CDR3 spans 15 residues. The V gene's germline CDR1 is MNHNS and CDR2 SASEGT.

The chain links TRBV19 to TRBJ2-3; 14 bases match TRBD2. The CDR3 spans 17 residues. The trim removed 5 bases at V and 5 bases at J, leaving 9 bases unmatched. CDR1 and CDR2 from the germline V gene are LNHDA and SQIVND (reference sequence). The CDR3 region is CASSRTSGGPPGDTQYF. CDR3 in DNA: TGTGCCAGTAGTCGGACTAGCGGGGGGCCACCTGGAGATACGCAGTATTTT.

The chain carries TRBV18 and TRBJ1-4; unclear D gene. Germline CDR1 is KGHSH and CDR2 is LQKENI. The length of the CDR3 is 14 residues. The ends were cut back, 5 bases at V and 8 bases at J, with 15 bases in the middle. The CDR3 coding sequence is TGTGCCAGCTCAACGGGGTCGACGGGCGAAAAACTGTTTTTT. Translating gives CASSTGSTGEKLFF.

V gene TRBV6-5 combines with J gene TRBJ1-4; D not resolved. CDR3 length: 13 residues. Looked up from germline, CDR1 is MNHEY and CDR2 is SVGAGI. V lost 8 bases, J lost 7 bases, and 14 bases lay in between. CDR3 DNA sequence: TGTGCCAGCCGTACTCGGGGTAGTGAAAAACTGTTTTTT. It codes for CASRTRGSEKLFF.

The chain combines TRBV7-2 with TRBJ2-5; the D gene is possibly TRBD1 (6 bases). V dropped 3 bases and J dropped 2 bases, with 10 bases sitting between them. Germline loops: CDR1 SGHTA, CDR2 FQGNSA. The CDR3 extends over 14 amino acids. CDR3 residues: CASSFGQTQETQYF. The CDR3 nucleotides are TGTGCCAGCAGCTTCGGACAGACACAAGAGACCCAGTACTTC.

The chain recombines TRBV6-5 with TRBJ1-2, with a possible D match to TRBD1 (6 bases). V was shortened by 7 bases and J by 4 bases, with 10 bases between the two germline ends. This CDR3 region has 12 residues. Germline V gene data show CDR1 as MNHEY and CDR2 as SVGAGI. The CDR3 nucleotides read TGTGCCAGCAACAGGGACGGCTATGGCTACACCTTC. The encoded protein is CASNRDGYGYTF.

The chain links TRBV5-6 to TRBJ1-2; D ambiguous. The CDR3 spans 16 residues. Trimming removed 0 bases from V and 1 base from J, with 13 bases in between. Germline assignment: CDR1 SGHDT and CDR2 YYEEEE. CDR3 nucleotides: TGTGCCAGCAGCTTGGGAGGGCGAGGAAATAACTATGGCTACACCTTC. This encodes CASSLGGRGNNYGYTF.

The rearrangement uses TRBV4-3 and TRBJ1-4; 12 nucleotides match TRBD1. V lost 1 base, J lost 5 bases, and 2 bases stayed unmatched. The germline V gene encodes CDR1 LGHNA and CDR2 YSLEER. The CDR3 extends over 16 amino acids. The CDR3 region has the DNA TGCGCCAGCAGCCAAGGGGACAGGGGGCTAAATGAAAAACTGTTTTTT. This translates into CASSQGDRGLNEKLFF.

This rearrangement joins TRBV28 to TRBJ2-7; 8 bases agree with TRBD2. V gave up 4 bases and J gave up 3 bases; unmatched junction bases: 2. CDR1 is MDHEN, CDR2 SYDVKM, per germline. The CDR3 spans 13 residues. Here the CDR3 reads CASSSAGVYEQYV. The CDR3 nucleotides read TGTGCCAGCAGTTCAGCGGGGGTCTACGAGCAGTACGTC.

V and J are TRBV5-1 and TRBJ2-2, with TRBD1 matching 7 bases. The CDR3 contains 17 residues. Germline values: CDR1 SGHRS, CDR2 YFSETQ. V was clipped by 1 base and J by 0 bases; unmatched bases: 6. The CDR3 spells CASSLFPTGTNTGELFF. CDR3 in DNA: TGCGCCAGCAGCTTGTTCCCGACAGGGACGAACACCGGGGAGCTGTTTTTT.

This clone was seen a handful of times. CDR3 amino acids: CASRQGHSANTGELFF. The CDR3 DNA sequence: TGTGCCAGCAGACAAGGACATTCCGCGAACACCGGGGAGCTGTTTTTT. This chain links TRBV11-2 with TRBJ2-2; a possible D gene is TRBD1 (5 bases). The germline V gene encodes CDR1 SGHAT and CDR2 FQNNGV. Trimming shortened V by 6 bases and J by 0 bases, and 14 bases separated the two germline ends. This CDR3 has 16 residues.

The rearrangement links TRBV20-1 to TRBJ1-2; D might be TRBD1 (6 bases). Germline CDR1 DFQATT, CDR2 SNEGSKA (reference sequence). V was clipped by 6 bases and J by 7 bases, with 12 bases between them. The CDR3 totals 11 residues. For the CDR3, the DNA is TGCAGTGCCGAACCCAGGGGTGGCTACACCTTC. Protein product: CSAEPRGGYTF.

The V call is TRBV19, the J call TRBJ1-5, with unresolved D. The CDR3 contains 13 residues. V was cut by 3 bases and J by 2 bases, with 5 bases left in between. Germline loops: CDR1 LNHDA, CDR2 SQIVND (reference sequence). The CDR3 reads CASSMRGNQPQHF. CDR3 in DNA: TGTGCCAGTAGTATGAGGGGCAATCAGCCCCAGCATTTT.